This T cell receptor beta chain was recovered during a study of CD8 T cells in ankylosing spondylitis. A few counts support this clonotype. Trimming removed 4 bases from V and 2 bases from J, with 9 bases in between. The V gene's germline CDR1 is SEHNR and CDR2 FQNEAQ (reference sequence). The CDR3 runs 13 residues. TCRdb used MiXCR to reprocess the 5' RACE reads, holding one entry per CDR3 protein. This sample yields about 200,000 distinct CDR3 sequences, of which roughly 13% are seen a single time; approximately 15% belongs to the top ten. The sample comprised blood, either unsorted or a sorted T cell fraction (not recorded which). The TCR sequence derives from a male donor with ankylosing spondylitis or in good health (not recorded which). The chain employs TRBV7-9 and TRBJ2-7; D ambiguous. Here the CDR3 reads CASSSDPTYEQYF. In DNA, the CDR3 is TGTGCCAGCAGCTCGGACCCAACCTACGAGCAGTACTTC.